A few counts support the clone carrying this TCR beta chain. The antigen is unknown. The definition of stable Graves' hyperthyroidism was no ophthalmopathy progression within 18 months. The entry originates in a study of T cells in Graves' hyperthyroidism and ophthalmopathy. Overall study findings and caveats: Ophthalmopathy was distinguished from stable hyperthyroidism by 13 V-J signatures.

TCR beta CDR3 regions were amplified from RNA transcripts. First-round RT-PCR of the TCR CDR3 relied on the HTBI primer set. One entry per CDR3 protein, called by TCRdb with MiXCR from the multiplex PCR reads. Among fewer than 400,000 distinct CDR3 sequences, 15% to 20% were seen once, and the ten largest hold around 34%. The CDR3 consists of 16 residues. Germline trimming cut 5 bases from V and 8 bases from J; bases unmatched to any gene: 15. Per germline, CDR1 LGHDT and CDR2 YNNKEL (reference sequence). The sample comprised blood. V is TRBV3-1 and J is TRBJ2-1, with 7 bases lining up with TRBD2. This clonotype was sampled from a young man with Graves' hyperthyroidism. The CDR3 DNA reads as TGTGCCAGCAGCTTCCCTTGGGGGAGGGTCATCGATGAGCAGTTCTTC. Protein: CASSFPWGRVIDEQFF.